A selection of T cell receptor beta chains follows, all from one sample in a study of CD8+ T cells in alopecia areata. Profiled with immunoSEQ multiplex PCR; TCRdb holds only in-frame clones, not every one. This table has approximately 98,000 clones, around 59% appearing once. Sequencing used CD8+ T cells sorted from blood. Receptors were obtained from a human donor in good health. CDR3s include the opening cysteine and the closing phenylalanine or tryptophan. The D gene is left open where the match is weak. Only part of the rows carry a size: once, few, many, or a class if the clone is expanded.

clone_size	v_call	j_call	d_call	cdr3_aa	cdr3_nt
NA	TRBV25-1	TRBJ2-3	NA	CASSAGSGADTQYF	TGTGCCAGCAGCGCCGGTAGTGGTGCAGATACGCAGTATTTT
few	TRBV5-6	TRBJ2-7	NA	CASSLGAYEQYF	TGTGCCAGCAGCTTGGGAGCCTACGAGCAGTACTTC
NA	TRBV30	TRBJ1-2	NA	CAWGGLQGGYTF	TGTGCCTGGGGGGGGCTACAGGGAGGCTACACCTTC
NA	TRBV13	TRBJ2-1	NA	CASSPGGSPYNEQFF	TGTGCCAGCAGCCCGGGGGGCTCCCCCTACAATGAGCAGTTCTTC
NA	TRBV13	TRBJ1-1	NA	CASSLGRGGTEAFF	TGTGCCAGCAGCTTAGGCAGGGGCGGCACTGAAGCTTTCTTT
NA	TRBV4-2	TRBJ2-5	TRBD2	CASSQDWLAGSETQYF	TGTGCCAGCAGCCAAGATTGGCTAGCGGGTTCAGAGACCCAGTACTTC
NA	TRBV23-1	TRBJ1-6	NA	CASSQSRRDNSPLHF	TGCGCCAGCAGTCAATCGCGCAGAGATAATTCACCCCTCCACTTT
NA	TRBV6-6	TRBJ2-5	NA	CASSYLSETQYF	TGTGCCAGCAGTTACCTGTCGGAGACCCAGTACTTC
NA	TRBV29-1	TRBJ2-7	TRBD2	CSVLLGRASYEQYF	TGCAGCGTTCTTCTGGGGAGGGCCTCCTACGAGCAGTACTTC
NA	TRBV27	TRBJ1-2	NA	CASSPGPWELFYGYTF	TGTGCCAGCAGTCCCGGACCGTGGGAGTTATTCTATGGCTACACCTTC
NA	TRBV4-1	TRBJ2-1	NA	CASSLALLGDEQFF	TGCGCCAGCAGCCTCGCCCTACTAGGCGATGAGCAGTTCTTC
NA	TRBV7-2	TRBJ1-2	NA	CASSPPHGYTF	TGTGCCAGCAGCCCGCCCCATGGCTACACCTTC